These 25 T cell receptor beta chains came from one sample sequenced in a study of blood T cell repertoires in COVID-19. Assay used: immunoSEQ multiplex PCR; TCRdb lists only in-frame clones, some missing. Seen here are approximately 73,000 clones, about nine tenths observed once, and the top ten hold approximately 1.9%. The sequencing sample was made of peripheral blood. The receptors were sampled from an older woman with acute or convalescent COVID-19.

V is TRBV11-2 and J is TRBJ1-1; TRBD1 matches at 7 bases. The germline V gene encodes CDR1 SGHAT and CDR2 FQNNGV. This CDR3 has 13 residues. With 6 bases clipped from V and 7 bases from J, the junction kept 8 bases outside the gene matches. In nucleotides, the CDR3 is TGTGCCAGCAGTCCCGACAGGGATGTTGAAGCTTTCTTT. Encoded protein: CASSPDRDVEAFF.

This clone came up a few times. The CDR3 region is CAIGRETAGGEQYF. In DNA form, the CDR3 reads TGTGCCATAGGTCGGGAGACGGCGGGAGGCGAGCAGTACTTC. This chain uses TRBV10-3 with TRBJ2-7; 8 nucleotides match TRBD2. The CDR3 runs 14 residues. Germline V gives CDR1 ENHRY, CDR2 SYGVKD. V lost 9 bases and J lost 6; bases outside the gene matches: 13.

This clone has more than one count but fewer than ten. The genes are TRBV19 and TRBJ1-1; possibly TRBD1 for D (6 bases). This CDR3 has 14 amino acids. The germline CDR1 and CDR2 sequences are LNHDA and SQIVND (reference sequence). V shed 5 bases and J shed 2 bases, with 12 bases lying between them. CDR3 protein: CASSEQGPNTEAFF. The CDR3 region has the DNA TGTGCCAGTAGTGAGCAGGGGCCTAACACTGAAGCTTTCTTT.

The chain uses TRBV27 and TRBJ2-1, with 11 bases identical to TRBD2. Germline V gene sequence: CDR1 MNHEY, CDR2 SMNVEV (reference sequence). V shed 4 bases and J 8 bases; nucleotides not matched to a gene: 7. The CDR3 totals 15 residues. In DNA, the CDR3 is TGTGCCAGCAGTTACATAGCGGGGGGGCTGGATGAGCAGTTCTTC. This gives the protein CASSYIAGGLDEQFF.

This chain joins TRBV9 and TRBJ1-4, with D perhaps matching TRBD1 (5 bases). V shed 0 bases and J shed 7 bases, with 10 bases lying between them. Per the germline V gene, CDR1 is SGDLS and CDR2 is YYNGEE. The CDR3 loop spans 14 amino acids. The CDR3 region is CASSVGQGGEKLFF. DNA for the CDR3: TGTGCCAGCAGCGTAGGGCAGGGAGGTGAAAAACTGTTTTTT. Together with reference TRBV9 and TRBJ1-4, the CDR3 gives the full variable domain: DSGVTQTPKHLITATGQRVTLRCSPRSGDLSVYWYQQSLDQGLQFLIQYYNGEERAKGNILERFSAQQFPDLHSELNLSSLELGDSALYFCASSVGQGGEKLFFGSGTQLSVL.

The chain's CDR3 is CASGGAYEQYF. The CDR3 nucleotides read TGTGCCAGCGGGGGCGCCTACGAGCAGTACTTC. The chain uses TRBV11-2 and TRBJ2-7; a weak D match, TRBD1 (6 bases). V was clipped by 8 bases and J by 2 bases, with 7 bases between them. The V gene's germline CDR1 is SGHAT and CDR2 FQNNGV. The CDR3 is 11 amino acids.

V usage is TRBV2 and J usage is TRBJ1-4; 7 bases are shared with TRBD1. The junction had 9 bases not matched to a gene; V was cut back by 3 bases and J by 11 bases. CDR3 length: 14 amino acids. Germline lookup yields CDR1 SNHLY and CDR2 FYNNEI. CDR3 DNA: TGTGCCAGCAGTGATCGGGACAGTCTTGGGAAACTGTTTTTT. Protein sequence: CASSDRDSLGKLFF.

This clone occurred once. The rearrangement uses TRBV30 and TRBJ1-4; 7 bases align to TRBD1. The V and J ends lost 2 bases and 8 bases, in that order; junction bases with no gene match: 5. The CDR3 covers 13 residues. Germline V gene sequence: CDR1 GTSNPN, CDR2 SVGIG (reference sequence). The CDR3, as DNA: TGTGCCTGGAGTACGACAGGGCTAGAAAAACTGTTTTTT. Translation gives CAWSTTGLEKLFF. Drawing the rest from reference TRBV30 and TRBJ1-4, the complete variable domain is SQTIHQWPATLVQPVGSPLSLECTVEGTSNPNLYWYRQAAGRGLQLLFYSVGIGQISSEVPQNLSASRPQDRQFILSSKKLLLSDSGFYLCAWSTTGLEKLFFGSGTQLSVL.

The chain has TRBV19 and TRBJ2-1, with 10 bases that match TRBD2. The CDR3 consists of 15 residues. With 5 bases clipped from V and 2 bases from J, the junction kept 3 bases outside the gene matches. Germline-derived CDR1 and CDR2 are LNHDA and SQIVND (reference sequence). Here the CDR3 reads CASSGLAVAYNEQFF. CDR3 DNA: TGTGCCAGTAGTGGACTAGCGGTGGCCTACAATGAGCAGTTCTTC.

The chain's CDR3 is CASSPTAGTEAFF. CDR3 bases: TGTGCCAGCAGTCCGACAGCGGGCACTGAAGCTTTCTTT. V and J are TRBV12-3 or TRBV12-4 and TRBJ1-1; possibly TRBD1 for D (5 bases). V was cut by 5 bases and J by 4 bases, with 11 bases left in between. The CDR3 consists of 13 residues.

The chain carries TRBV19 and TRBJ1-4, with a weak D call TRBD1 (5 bases). The CDR3 extends over 14 amino acids. Trimming took off 5 bases at V and 8 bases at J, with 15 bases between the two ends. CDR1 is LNHDA, CDR2 SQIVND, per germline (reference sequence). The CDR3 reads CASSGARIYEKLFF. The CDR3 nucleotides read TGTGCCAGTAGTGGGGCCAGAATATACGAAAAACTGTTTTTT.

V and J are TRBV6-6 and TRBJ2-3; D may be TRBD2 (6 bases). Germline-derived CDR1 and CDR2 are MNHNY and SVGAGI (reference sequence). The CDR3 has 12 amino acids. Between the trimmed V and J ends, which lost 5 bases and 7 bases, there was a span of 10 bases. In DNA form, the CDR3 reads TGTGCCAGCAGTGGTAGCGGAAATACGCAGTATTTT. Translated, it gives CASSGSGNTQYF.

The chain joins TRBV7-2 to TRBJ2-7, with 11 nucleotides matching TRBD2. Germline lookup yields CDR1 SGHTA and CDR2 FQGNSA. The V segment lost 3 bases and the J segment 2 bases; nucleotides outside the gene matches: 0. The CDR3 extends over 14 amino acids. DNA for the CDR3: TGTGCCAGCAGCTTGACTAGCGGGGCCTACGAGCAGTACTTC. This sequence encodes CASSLTSGAYEQYF.

J is TRBJ1-1 and V is TRBV6-5; D might be TRBD1 (6 bases). V was cut by 6 bases and J by 1 base, with 9 bases left in between. The CDR3 loop spans 13 amino acids. Germline V CDR1 and CDR2: MNHEY, SVGAGI. CDR3 loop: CASRRTENTEAFF. In DNA, the CDR3 is TGTGCCAGCAGGCGGACAGAGAACACTGAAGCTTTCTTT.

J is TRBJ2-7 and V is TRBV3-1 (or the pseudogene TRBV3-2); TRBD2 is a possible D gene (6 bases). V gave up 6 bases and J gave up 0 bases, with 15 bases separating them. From germline, CDR1 is LGHDT and CDR2 YNNKEL (reference sequence). The CDR3 totals 15 residues. CDR3 coding DNA: TGTGCCAGCAGTCAGCTAGCGAGCCCCTCCTACGAGCAGTACTTC. It is translated as CASSQLASPSYEQYF.

The chain uses TRBV6-6 and TRBJ2-1; maybe TRBD2 (6 bases). The CDR3 is 15 amino acids. Deletions cut 6 bases from V and 2 bases from J, with 14 bases between. The V gene's germline CDR1 is MNHNY and CDR2 SVGAGI (reference sequence). CDR3 nucleotides: TGTGCCAGCAGCCCGGGACTTATGACCTACAATGAGCAGTTCTTC. The encoded protein is CASSPGLMTYNEQFF.

The chain has TRBV7-2 and TRBJ1-2; 9 bases are a match to TRBD1. V was clipped by 5 bases and J by 2 bases; unmatched bases: 6. CDR1 is SGHTA and CDR2 is FQGNSA in the germline V gene. There are 15 residues in the CDR3. The CDR3 sequence: CASSLRTGENYGYTF. The DNA for the CDR3 is TGTGCCAGCAGCCTCAGGACAGGGGAAAACTATGGCTACACCTTC.

This rearrangement joins TRBV10-3 to TRBJ2-7; 10 bases line up with TRBD2. V was pared by 5 bases and J by 2 bases, with 3 bases of the junction left unmatched. Looked up from germline, CDR1 is ENHRY and CDR2 is SYGVKD. The CDR3 loop spans 14 amino acids. The CDR3 reads CAISRTSGTYEQYF. In DNA, the CDR3 is TGTGCCATCAGTCGGACTAGCGGAACCTACGAGCAGTACTTC.

This chain links TRBV29-1 with TRBJ1-1; D call uncertain. In germline, CDR1 is SQVTM, CDR2 ANQGSEA. The CDR3 sequence is 12 residues long. V lost 1 base to trimming and J lost 6 bases, with 9 bases between them. CDR3 region: CSVEGADSEAFF. The DNA of the CDR3 is TGCAGCGTTGAAGGGGCAGATTCTGAAGCTTTCTTT.

To note about this clone: Different DNA sequences within this sample yield the same CDR3. The chain carries TRBV4-2 and TRBJ2-3, with TRBD2 matching 14 bases. Germline CDR1 and CDR2: LGHNA and YNFKEQ. The length of the CDR3 is 15 residues. V trimming: 4 bases; J trimming: 5 bases; junction bases outside the gene matches: 2. The CDR3 is CASSPGLAGVDTQYF. CDR3 bases: TGTGCCAGCAGCCCGGGACTAGCGGGAGTAGATACGCAGTATTTT.

This rearrangement joins TRBV5-1 to TRBJ2-5, with 11 bases lining up with TRBD2. The V segment lost 0 bases and the J segment 5 bases; nucleotides outside the gene matches: 6. The CDR3 contains 16 residues. Germline V CDR1 and CDR2: SGHRS, YFSETQ. Written as DNA, the CDR3 is TGCGCCAGCAGCTTGGCCATTAGCGGGGGGGCTGAGACCCAGTACTTC. As protein: CASSLAISGGAETQYF.

Here the CDR3 reads CASSETGSASTEAFF. CDR3 DNA sequence: TGTGCCAGCAGTGAGACAGGGTCCGCGAGCACTGAAGCTTTCTTT. This sequence joins TRBV27 and TRBJ1-1, with 7 nucleotides matching TRBD1. From germline, CDR1 is MNHEY and CDR2 SMNVEV (reference sequence). The CDR3 sequence is 15 residues long. Trimming took 5 bases from V and 4 from J; bases not matched to a gene: 10.

The chain employs TRBV6-5 and TRBJ1-1, with TRBD1 matching 7 bases. Losses at the gene ends were 2 bases for V and 8 bases for J; bases not matched to a gene: 5. The CDR3 length is 13 residues. The germline CDR1 and CDR2 sequences are MNHEY and SVGAGI. CDR3 amino acids: CASSYDRATEAFF. For the CDR3, the DNA is TGTGCCAGCAGTTACGACAGGGCTACGGAAGCTTTCTTT.

The rearrangement joins TRBV27 to TRBJ1-4, with no clear D. The CDR3 covers 17 residues. Germline V lookup: CDR1 MNHEY, CDR2 SMNVEV (reference sequence). V lost 5 bases, J lost 1 base, and 17 bases lay in between. The CDR3 loop is CASSPDGVMITNEKLFF. CDR3 coding DNA: TGTGCCAGCAGTCCCGACGGGGTCATGATAACTAATGAAAAACTGTTTTTT.

This chain joins TRBV28 and TRBJ1-5; 7 bases match TRBD1. Germline V gives CDR1 MDHEN, CDR2 SYDVKM. The CDR3 length is 15 residues. After removal of 7 bases from V and 3 bases from J, the junction contained 9 bases not matched to a gene. The CDR3 sequence is CASTTGDSTNQPQHF. CDR3 DNA: TGTGCCAGCACCACTGGGGACAGTACCAATCAGCCCCAGCATTTT. The whole variable domain, filled in from reference TRBV28 and TRBJ1-5, reads DVKVTQSSRYLVKRTGEKVFLECVQDMDHENMFWYRQDPGLGLRLIYFSYDVKMKEKGDIPEGYSVSREKKERFSLILESASTNQTSMYLCASTTGDSTNQPQHFGDGTRLSIL.